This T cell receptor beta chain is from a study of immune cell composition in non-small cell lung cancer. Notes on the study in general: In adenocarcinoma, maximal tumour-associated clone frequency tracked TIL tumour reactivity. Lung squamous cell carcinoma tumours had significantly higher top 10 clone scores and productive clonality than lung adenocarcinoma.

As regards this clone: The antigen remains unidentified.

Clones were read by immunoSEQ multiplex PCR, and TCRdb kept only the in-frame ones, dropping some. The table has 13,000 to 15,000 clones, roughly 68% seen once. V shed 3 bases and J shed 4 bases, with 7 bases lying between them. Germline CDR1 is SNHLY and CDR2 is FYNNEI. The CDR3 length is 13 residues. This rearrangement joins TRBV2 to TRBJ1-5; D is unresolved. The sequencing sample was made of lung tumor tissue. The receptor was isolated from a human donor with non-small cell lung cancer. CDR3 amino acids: CASSEGENQPQHF. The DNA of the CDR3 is TGTGCCAGCAGTGAGGGAGAGAATCAGCCCCAGCATTTT.